This entry describes one TCR beta chain. Prior to DNA extraction, the samples held about 0.85-10 million cryopreserved PBMC. The CDR3 covers 18 residues. The V and J ends lost 4 bases and 4 bases, in that order; junction bases with no gene match: 13. Germline CDR1 reads SGHRS; CDR2 reads YFSETQ. This record comes from a study of long-term antiretroviral therapy in people with HIV. Runs used v3.0 of the immunoSEQ assay and were done at survey level. TCRdb's table, derived via immunoSEQ multiplex PCR, lists solely in-frame clones and lacks some. The sample holds approximately 22,000 clones, roughly 88% seen once.

This sample comprised unsorted PBMCs, obtained 0.1 years before starting antiretroviral therapy. The clonotype was recovered from a man younger than 35 with HIV. The V and J genes are TRBV5-1 and TRBJ2-2; the match to TRBD1 covers 10 bases. The CDR3 reads CASSDSGTGVFGTGELFF. The CDR3 nucleotides are TGCGCCAGCAGCGACTCCGGGACAGGGGTTTTCGGCACCGGGGAGCTGTTTTTT.